The source of this T cell receptor (beta chain) is a study of regulatory T cells in long-lasting Graves disease. For the study at large: Patients with new Graves' disease had used antithyroid drugs below 3 months.

The CDR3 runs 17 residues. V lost 1 base and J lost 0, with 14 bases in between. This clonotype has just a few counts. The antigen is not known. CDR3-region Arm-PCR and iRepertoire HTBI primers produced the TCR beta libraries. MiXCR was run by TCRdb on the multiplex PCR reads, yielding one entry per CDR3 protein. The sample lists about 320,000 distinct CDR3 sequences, 15% to 20% occurring once. Time point defined: newly diagnosed GD, antithyroid drugs for less than 3 months. Extracted RNA from PBMCs served as the source of the TCR library. Study-wide results and limits: Persistent patients shared some 2,500 public clonotypes among themselves. Newly diagnosed patients shared fewer, at some 970. The study found TRBV28, TRBJ1-2 and TRBJ2-5 favored in persistent disease. The sample size was small, and this may have reduced accuracy.

The sample consisted of peripheral blood mononuclear cells (PBMCs), taken at new diagnosis, from a patient treated with antithyroid drugs. The chain couples TRBV12-3 or TRBV12-4 to TRBJ2-3, with D perhaps matching TRBD1 (5 bases). The clonotype was recovered from a female donor with Graves disease. The CDR3 loop reads CASSLVQDEGSTDTQYF. The CDR3 region has the DNA TGTGCCAGCAGTTTAGTACAGGATGAAGGGAGCACAGATACGCAGTATTTT.